These T cell receptor beta chains were read from a single sample in a study of post-analysis software for immune sequencing data. TCRdb analysed the PCR reads with MiXCR anew, one entry per CDR3 protein. Of under 900,000 distinct CDR3 sequences listed, about 57% are singletons. The sequencing sample was made of blood. The source is a girl between 10 and 17 years old with multiple sclerosis. Both conserved end residues are part of each CDR3.

v_call cdr3_aa
TRBV20-1 CSATIRGTGYEQYF
TRBV12-3/TRBV12-4 CASGLNEKLFF
TRBV4-1 CVSSRLAGAPINEQFF
TRBV20-1 CSARVWDARSYEQYF
TRBV15 CATSRDGRWWDQETQYF
TRBV15 CATSNGGSYNEQFF
TRBV12-5 CASATSRGLAFSYEQYF
TRBV29-1 CSASTSNYGYTF
TRBV29-1 CSVEKLAGHNEQFF
TRBV7-2 CASSFGGIVHEQYF
TRBV6-5 CASSYRDRRAKETQYF
TRBV12-3/TRBV12-4 CASSSGGQGPYEQYF
TRBV5-1 CASREEPSSYEQYF
TRBV5-1 CASSRGQGPNEQFF
TRBV9 CASSVGLAAMGETQYF
TRBV20-1 CSARGLADPTDTQYF
TRBV6-5 CASATEMLNGYTF
TRBV7-9 CASSLPGGAFYGYTF
TRBV5-1 CASSFSGGALNTGELFF
TRBV3-1 CASTRGGDEQYF
TRBV20-1 CSAPDWRGGNEQYF
TRBV29-1 CSVETVNTEAFF
TRBV29-1 CSVADRGYYDYTF
TRBV29-1 CSVRTGTGVRHEQYF
TRBV20-1 CSAGTGAKNIQYF
TRBV20-1 CSARVLGDYGYTF
TRBV5-1 CASSLGGTDKNIQYF
TRBV6-5 CASSSGTLGYEQYF
TRBV12-3/TRBV12-4 CASSLLVRTGSTYEQYF
TRBV27 CASSLSPGRETQYF
TRBV5-1 CASSPVGPGIQETQYF
TRBV7-9 CASSQLLAGGPRRNEQFF
TRBV10-3 CATGLAGGKNIQYF
TRBV20-1 CSFPPRPKSAYEQYF
TRBV7-3 CASSLTAGGVYEQYF
TRBV12-3/TRBV12-4 CASSLGFGQGGYTF
TRBV7-2 CASSPDVWKGEQYF
TRBV7-9 CASSVSGGHRLEQFF
TRBV12-3/TRBV12-4 CASSGSGTGELFF
TRBV30 CAWRRDRYEQYF